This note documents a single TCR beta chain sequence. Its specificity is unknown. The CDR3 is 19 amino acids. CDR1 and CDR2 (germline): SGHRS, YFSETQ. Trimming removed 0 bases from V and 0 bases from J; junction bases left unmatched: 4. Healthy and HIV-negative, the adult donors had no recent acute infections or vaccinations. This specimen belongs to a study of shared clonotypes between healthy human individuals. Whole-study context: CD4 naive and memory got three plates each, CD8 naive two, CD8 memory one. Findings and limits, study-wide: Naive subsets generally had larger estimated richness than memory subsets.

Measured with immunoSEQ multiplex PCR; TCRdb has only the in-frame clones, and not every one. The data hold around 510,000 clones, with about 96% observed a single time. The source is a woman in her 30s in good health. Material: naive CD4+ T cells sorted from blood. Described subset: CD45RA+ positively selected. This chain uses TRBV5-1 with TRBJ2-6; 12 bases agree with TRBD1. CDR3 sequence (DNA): TGCGCCAGCAGCTTGGAGGGACAGGGGGCCTTCTCTGGGGCCAACGTCCTGACTTTC. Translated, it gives CASSLEGQGAFSGANVLTF.